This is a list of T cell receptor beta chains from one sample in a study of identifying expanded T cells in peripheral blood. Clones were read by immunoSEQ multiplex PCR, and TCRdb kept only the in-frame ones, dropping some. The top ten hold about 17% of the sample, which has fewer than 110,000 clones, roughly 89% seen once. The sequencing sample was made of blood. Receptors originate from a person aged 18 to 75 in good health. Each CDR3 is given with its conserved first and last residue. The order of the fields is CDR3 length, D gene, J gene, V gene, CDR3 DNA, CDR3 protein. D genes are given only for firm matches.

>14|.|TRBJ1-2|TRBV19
TGTGCCAGTAGTGTATGGGGAATCTTCTATGGCTACACCTTC
CASSVWGIFYGYTF
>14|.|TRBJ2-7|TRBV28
TGTGCCAGCAGTGCCGGTCGGGTCTCCTACGAGCAGTACTTC
CASSAGRVSYEQYF
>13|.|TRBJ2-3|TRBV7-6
TGTGCCAGCAGCTTACCCCGCACAGATACGCAGTATTTT
CASSLPRTDTQYF
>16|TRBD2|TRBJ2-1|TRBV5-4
TGTGCCAGCAGCCGAGGGACTAGCGGGATTGGGGATGAGCAGTTCTTC
CASSRGTSGIGDEQFF
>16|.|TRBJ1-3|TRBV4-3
TGCGCCAGCAGCCAATTTCCGGGGCAAACCCAAAACACCATATATTTT
CASSQFPGQTQNTIYF
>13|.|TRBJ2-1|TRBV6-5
TGTGCCAGCACTTCCTATGAAGGTGATGAGCAGTTCTTC
CASTSYEGDEQFF
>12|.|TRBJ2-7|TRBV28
TGTGCCAGCAGCGGGGACGACTACGAGCAGTACTTC
CASSGDDYEQYF
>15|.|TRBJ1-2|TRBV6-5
TGTGCCAGCAGCCGAGGGGCTAGCTTGAACTATGGCTACACCTTC
CASSRGASLNYGYTF
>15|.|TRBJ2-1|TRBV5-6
TGTGCCAGCAGCTTCGGCAGGAGCTCCTACAATGAGCAGTTCTTC
CASSFGRSSYNEQFF
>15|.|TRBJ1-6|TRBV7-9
TGTGCCAGCCCTGGCCCCGCGGGATATAATTCACCCCTCCACTTT
CASPGPAGYNSPLHF
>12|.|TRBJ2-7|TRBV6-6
TGTGCCAGCAGTTACGGAACCTACGAGCAGTACTTC
CASSYGTYEQYF
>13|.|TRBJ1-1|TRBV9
TGTGCCAGCAGCGCCGCGAGCGGGGTGGAAGCTTTCTTT
CASSAASGVEAFF
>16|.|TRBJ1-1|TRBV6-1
TGTGCCAGCAGTGCCCCTAATCAGGGTAGGGACACTGAAGCTTTCTTT
CASSAPNQGRDTEAFF
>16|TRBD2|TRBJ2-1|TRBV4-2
TGTGCCAGCAGCCAAGAGCCAAGCGGGGGGGCGAGGGAGCAGTTCTTC
CASSQEPSGGAREQFF
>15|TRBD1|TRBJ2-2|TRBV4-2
TGTGCCAGCAGCTATTTGACAGGGGGCCCCGGGGAGCTGTTTTTT
CASSYLTGGPGELFF
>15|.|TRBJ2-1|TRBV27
TGTGCCAGCAGTTTATCTTGGGACACGTACAATGAGCAGTTCTTC
CASSLSWDTYNEQFF
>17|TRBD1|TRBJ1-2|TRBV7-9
TGTGCCAGCAGCTTAGAGGTGGCAGGGGGCGTCGGCTATGGCTACACCTTC
CASSLEVAGGVGYGYTF
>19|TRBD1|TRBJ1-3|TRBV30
TGTGCCTGGACAGCCCTCCGGGACAGGGGCAGGATAACTGGAAACACCATATATTTT
CAWTALRDRGRITGNTIYF
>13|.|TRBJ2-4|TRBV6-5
TGTGCCAGCAGTACCTTAGGGGAGAACATTCAGTACTTC
CASSTLGENIQYF
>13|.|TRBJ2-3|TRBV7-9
TGTGCCAGCAGCTCCCGACTAGAAGATACGCAGTATTTT
CASSSRLEDTQYF
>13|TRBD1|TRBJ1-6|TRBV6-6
TGTGCCAGCAGCCGGACAGGGGGTTCACCCCTCCACTTT
CASSRTGGSPLHF
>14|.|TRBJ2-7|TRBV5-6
TGTGCCAGCAGTTTTGGGGGGGCGAGTTACGAGCAGTACTTC
CASSFGGASYEQYF
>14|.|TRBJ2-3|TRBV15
TGTGCCACCAGCAGAGCCTCCCCGACAGATACGCAGTATTTT
CATSRASPTDTQYF
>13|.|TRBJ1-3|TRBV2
TGTGCCAGCAGTGGAAATGCGGCAGACACCATATATTTT
CASSGNAADTIYF
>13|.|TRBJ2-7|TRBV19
TGTGCCAGTACCGAAATTGTCGGCGCCGAGCAGTACTTC
CASTEIVGAEQYF
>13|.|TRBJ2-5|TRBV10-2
TGCGCCAGCAGTGAGTTTGCCCAAGAGACCCAGTACTTC
CASSEFAQETQYF
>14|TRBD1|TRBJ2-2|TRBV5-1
TGCGCCAGCAGCTCGACAGGGGTCACCGGGGAGCTGTTTTTT
CASSSTGVTGELFF